Listed below are T cell receptor beta chains from one sample, sequenced in a study of blood T cell repertoires in COVID-19. TCRdb's copy holds only in-frame clones and misses some; the assay was immunoSEQ multiplex PCR. The repertoire has about 17,000 clones, roughly 80% of them found once; the top ten carry roughly 26%. Sequencing used peripheral blood. These receptors originate from a woman in her 70s with active COVID-19. CDR3s include the opening cysteine and the closing phenylalanine or tryptophan. Fields, in order: V gene, J gene, clone size, D gene, CDR3 length, CDR3 DNA, CDR3 protein. The D gene is left open where the match is weak. Part of the rows lack a size; the others show once, few, many or a class for expanded clones.

TRBV10-3	TRBJ1-2	-	TRBD1	13	TGTGCCATCAGTTTGACAGGGTTTTATGGCTACACCTTC	CAISLTGFYGYTF
TRBV28	TRBJ2-1	-	TRBD2	17	TGTGCCAGCACCCCGGGGGGCCTAGCGGGAGGTTACAATGAGCAGTTCTTC	CASTPGGLAGGYNEQFF
TRBV29-1	TRBJ2-5	-	-	14	TGCAGCGTTGAACCGGGCCCGTCGGCGGGGACCCAGTACTTC	CSVEPGPSAGTQYF
TRBV27	TRBJ2-3	-	TRBD2	15	TGTGCCAGCACCTCGACTAGCGTATACACAGATACGCAGTATTTT	CASTSTSVYTDTQYF
TRBV28	TRBJ1-1	few	-	17	TGTGCCAGCAGTTTAGAAGAATCAGGGGCCCTGAACACTGAAGCTTTCTTT	CASSLEESGALNTEAFF
TRBV6-7	TRBJ2-1	-	TRBD2	16	TGTGCCAGCACAGCCTCCGGGACTAGCGGGAGCAATGAGCAGTTCTTC	CASTASGTSGSNEQFF
TRBV18	TRBJ2-7	-	TRBD1	14	TGTGCCAGCCAAATTAGGACAGGGGTCTACGAGCAGTACTTC	CASQIRTGVYEQYF
TRBV6-5	TRBJ2-5	-	-	13	TGTGCCAGCAGTCGGACAGTCCAAGAGACCCAGTACTTC	CASSRTVQETQYF
TRBV29-1	TRBJ2-1	-	TRBD2	18	TGCAGCGTTGATTTCGCGACTAGCGGGAGGGCGTCCTACAATGAGCAGTTCTTC	CSVDFATSGRASYNEQFF
TRBV7-8	TRBJ2-7	-	TRBD1	18	TGTGCCAGCAGCCCTCGTCATTCAATCGGGACAGGCACCTACGAGCAGTACTTC	CASSPRHSIGTGTYEQYF
TRBV9	TRBJ2-1	-	-	16	TGTGCCAGCAGCGTAGGTGGAGTCCCCGCCGGTAGTGAGCAGTTCTTC	CASSVGGVPAGSEQFF
TRBV9	TRBJ2-5	few	TRBD1	14	TGTGCCAGCAGCGTAGGGACAGGGGGCAAGACCCAGTACTTC	CASSVGTGGKTQYF
TRBV7-2	TRBJ2-5	-	TRBD2	17	TGTGCCAGCAGCGTCCGGAGGCTAGCGGGAGGACAAGAGACCCAGTACTTC	CASSVRRLAGGQETQYF
TRBV29-1	TRBJ2-7	once	TRBD2	13	TGCAGCGTACAGACTAGCGGACGGTACGAGCAGTACTTC	CSVQTSGRYEQYF
TRBV6-2/TRBV6-3	TRBJ2-6	few	TRBD1	16	TGTGCCAGCAGCCATACAGGGGGACAAGGGGCCAACGTCCTGACTTTC	CASSHTGGQGANVLTF
TRBV5-1	TRBJ1-2	-	-	13	TGCGCCAGCAGCTTTTCGACAGACTATGGCTACACCTTC	CASSFSTDYGYTF
TRBV10-2	TRBJ2-2	-	-	14	TGCGCCAGCAGTCCAACTAGCAACACCGGGGAGCTGTTTTTT	CASSPTSNTGELFF
TRBV28	TRBJ1-5	-	TRBD1	12	TGTGCCAGCAGACAAAGACAGGGACCCCAGCATTTT	CASRQRQGPQHF